This T cell receptor beta chain appears in the sequencing data of a study of high-grade serous ovarian cancer treatment subgroups. The CDR3 sequence is 14 residues long. V lost 5 bases and J 4 bases, leaving 12 bases between the germline ends. Germline V gene sequence: CDR1 LNHDA, CDR2 SQIVND (reference sequence). The tumor samples were collected prior to definitive surgery or chemotherapy. Details on this clone: The antigen remains unidentified.

Produced via immunoSEQ multiplex PCR; TCRdb's table is partial and in-frame only. Of some 5,300 clones listed, 80% were seen once; the top ten hold roughly 8.8%. Study conclusions and caveats: Higher neoantigen levels went with greater TCR clonal relatedness.

What was sequenced was tumor tissue. The chain uses TRBV19 and TRBJ1-3, with D unresolved. The TCR originated in a human donor with high-grade serous ovarian cancer. CDR3 in DNA: TGTGCCAGTAGTTTACTACACACAGGAAACACCATATATTTT. Translated, it gives CASSLLHTGNTIYF. Drawing the rest from reference TRBV19 and TRBJ1-3, the complete variable domain is DGGITQSPKYLFRKEGQNVTLSCEQNLNHDAMYWYRQDPGQGLRLIYYSQIVNDFQKGDIAEGYSVSREKKESFPLTVTSAQKNPTAFYLCASSLLHTGNTIYFGEGSWLTVV.